What follows describes a single TCR beta chain. Trimming shortened V by 3 bases and J by 7 bases, and 9 bases separated the two germline ends. This CDR3 region has 12 residues. CDR1 and CDR2 from the germline V gene are LGHDT and YNNKEL (reference sequence). This specimen comes from a study of blood T cell repertoires in COVID-19. On the study more broadly: Sources were T cells, B-cell-depleted T cells, or PBMCs; the material itself was cDNA or gDNA.

Clones were read by immunoSEQ multiplex PCR, and TCRdb kept only the in-frame ones, dropping some. The table has 30,000 to 40,000 clones, 90% seen once; the top ten hold approximately 19%. The chain is built from TRBV3-1 (or the pseudogene TRBV3-2) and TRBJ1-1; D possibly corresponds to TRBD1 (6 bases). What was sequenced was peripheral blood. The receptor comes from a man aged 80 or over with acute or convalescent COVID-19. The CDR3 coding sequence is TGTGCCAGCAGCCACCTGACAGGTGAAGCTTTCTTT. This codes for CASSHLTGEAFF.